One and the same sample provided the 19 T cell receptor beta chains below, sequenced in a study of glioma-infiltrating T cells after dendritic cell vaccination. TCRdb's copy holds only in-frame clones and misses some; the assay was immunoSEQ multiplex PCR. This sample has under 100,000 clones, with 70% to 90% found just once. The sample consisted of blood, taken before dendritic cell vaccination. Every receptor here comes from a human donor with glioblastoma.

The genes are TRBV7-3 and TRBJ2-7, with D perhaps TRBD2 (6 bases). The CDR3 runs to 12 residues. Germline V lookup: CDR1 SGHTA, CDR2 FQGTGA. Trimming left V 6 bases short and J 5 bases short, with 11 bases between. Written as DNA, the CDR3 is TGTGCCAGCAGGAGCGGGTCCAACGAGCAGTACTTC. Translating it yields CASRSGSNEQYF.

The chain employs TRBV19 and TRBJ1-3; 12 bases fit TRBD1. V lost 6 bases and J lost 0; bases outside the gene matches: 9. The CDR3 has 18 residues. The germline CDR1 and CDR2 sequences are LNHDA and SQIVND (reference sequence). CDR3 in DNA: TGTGCCAGTAGGGGACAGGGGGCGACTACTTACTCTGGAAACACCATATATTTT. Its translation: CASRGQGATTYSGNTIYF.

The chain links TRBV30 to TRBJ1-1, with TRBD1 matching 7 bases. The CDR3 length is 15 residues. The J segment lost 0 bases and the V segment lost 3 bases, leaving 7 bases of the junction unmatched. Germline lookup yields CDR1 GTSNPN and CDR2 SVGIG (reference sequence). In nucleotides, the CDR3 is TGTGCCTGGAGCGGGGGACAGAGAATGAACACTGAAGCTTTCTTT. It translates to CAWSGGQRMNTEAFF.

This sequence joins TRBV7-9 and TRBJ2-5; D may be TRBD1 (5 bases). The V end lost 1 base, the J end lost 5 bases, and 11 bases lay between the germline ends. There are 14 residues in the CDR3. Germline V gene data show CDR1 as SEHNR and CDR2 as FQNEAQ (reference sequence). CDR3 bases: TGTGCCAGCAGCTTAGTTTCCAGGGATGAGACCCAGTACTTC. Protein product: CASSLVSRDETQYF.

CDR3: CASSSFQRPYNEQFF. The DNA for the CDR3 is TGTGCCAGCAGCTCCTTCCAGCGGCCCTACAATGAGCAGTTCTTC. This sequence joins TRBV11-3 and TRBJ2-1; D is perhaps TRBD2 (5 bases). This CDR3 region has 15 residues. Germline V CDR1 and CDR2: SGHNT, YENEEA. Trimming took off 4 bases at V and 2 bases at J, with 12 bases between the two ends.

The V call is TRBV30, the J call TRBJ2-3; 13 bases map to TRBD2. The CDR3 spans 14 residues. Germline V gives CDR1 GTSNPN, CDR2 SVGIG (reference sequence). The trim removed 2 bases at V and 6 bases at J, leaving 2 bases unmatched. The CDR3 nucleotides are TGTGCCTGGAGTTCGACTAGCGGGAGGGATACGCAGTATTTT. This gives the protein CAWSSTSGRDTQYF. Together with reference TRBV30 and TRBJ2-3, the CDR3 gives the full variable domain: SQTIHQWPATLVQPVGSPLSLECTVEGTSNPNLYWYRQAAGRGLQLLFYSVGIGQISSEVPQNLSASRPQDRQFILSSKKLLLSDSGFYLCAWSSTSGRDTQYFGPGTRLTVL.

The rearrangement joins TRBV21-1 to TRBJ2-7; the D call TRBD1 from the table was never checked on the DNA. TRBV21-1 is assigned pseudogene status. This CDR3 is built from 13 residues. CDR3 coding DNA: TGTGCCAGCAGCGTAACCCTGGACAGACCCTCCAACTTC. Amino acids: CASSVTLDRPSNF.

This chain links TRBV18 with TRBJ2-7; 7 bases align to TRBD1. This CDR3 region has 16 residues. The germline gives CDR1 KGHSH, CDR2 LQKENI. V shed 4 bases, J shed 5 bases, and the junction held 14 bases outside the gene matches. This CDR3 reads CASSRTGTAFDHEQYF. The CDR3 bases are TGTGCCAGCTCACGAACCGGGACAGCATTTGACCACGAGCAGTACTTC.

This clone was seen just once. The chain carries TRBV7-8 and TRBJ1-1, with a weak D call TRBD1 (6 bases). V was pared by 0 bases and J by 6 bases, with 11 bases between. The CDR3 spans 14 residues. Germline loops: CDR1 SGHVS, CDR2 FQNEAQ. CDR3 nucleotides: TGTGCCAGCAGCTTAGCGACTCGGACAGCTGAAGCTTTCTTT. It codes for CASSLATRTAEAFF.

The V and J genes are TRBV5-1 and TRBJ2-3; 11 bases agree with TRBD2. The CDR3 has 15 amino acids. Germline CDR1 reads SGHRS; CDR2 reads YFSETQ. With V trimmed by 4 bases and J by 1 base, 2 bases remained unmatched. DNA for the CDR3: TGCGCCAGCAGCCCGGGACTAGCGGGCACAGATACGCAGTATTTT. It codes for CASSPGLAGTDTQYF.

CDR3 bases: TGCAGCGTTAGGGACTATTCGGAGGGCTACACCTTC. It encodes CSVRDYSEGYTF. The genes are TRBV29-1 and TRBJ1-2; a weak D match, TRBD1 (5 bases). CDR3 length: 12 amino acids. Trimming shortened V by 5 bases and J by 8 bases, and 15 bases separated the two germline ends. The V gene's germline CDR1 is SQVTM and CDR2 ANQGSEA.

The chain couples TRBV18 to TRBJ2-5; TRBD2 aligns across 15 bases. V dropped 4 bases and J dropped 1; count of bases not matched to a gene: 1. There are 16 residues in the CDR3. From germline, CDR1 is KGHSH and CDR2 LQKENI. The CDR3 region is CASSRGLAGGQETQYF. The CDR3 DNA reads TGTGCCAGCTCACGGGGACTAGCGGGAGGCCAAGAGACCCAGTACTTC.

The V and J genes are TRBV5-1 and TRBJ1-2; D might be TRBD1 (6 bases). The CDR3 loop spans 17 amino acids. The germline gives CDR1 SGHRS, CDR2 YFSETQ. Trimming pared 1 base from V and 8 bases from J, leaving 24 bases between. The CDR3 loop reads CASSLWGGRGSGFGYTF. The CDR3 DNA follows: TGCGCCAGCAGCTTGTGGGGGGGGCGCGGTTCGGGTTTCGGCTACACCTTC.

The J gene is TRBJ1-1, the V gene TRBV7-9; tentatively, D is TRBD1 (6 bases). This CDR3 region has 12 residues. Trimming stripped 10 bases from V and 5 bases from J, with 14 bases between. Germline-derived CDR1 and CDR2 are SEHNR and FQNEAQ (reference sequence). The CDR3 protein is CATTAGVTEAFF. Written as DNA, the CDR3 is TGTGCCACCACAGCAGGGGTTACTGAAGCTTTCTTT. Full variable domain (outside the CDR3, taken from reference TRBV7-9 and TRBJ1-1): DTGVSQNPRHKITKRGQNVTFRCDPISEHNRLYWYRQTLGQGPEFLTYFQNEAQLEKSRLLSDRFSAERPKGSFSTLEIQRTEQGDSAMYLCATTAGVTEAFFGQGTRLTVV.

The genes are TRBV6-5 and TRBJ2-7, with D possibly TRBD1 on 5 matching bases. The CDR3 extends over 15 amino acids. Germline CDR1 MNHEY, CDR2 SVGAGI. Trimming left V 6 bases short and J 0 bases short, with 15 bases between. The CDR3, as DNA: TGTGCCAGCAGCCTGACAGCGACGAGCTCCTACGAGCAGTACTTC. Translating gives CASSLTATSSYEQYF.

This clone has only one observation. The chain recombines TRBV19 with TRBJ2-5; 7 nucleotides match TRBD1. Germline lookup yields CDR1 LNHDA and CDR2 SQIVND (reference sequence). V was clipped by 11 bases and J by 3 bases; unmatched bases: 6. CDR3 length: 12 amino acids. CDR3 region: CASGQFEETQYF. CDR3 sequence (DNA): TGTGCCTCGGGACAGTTTGAAGAGACCCAGTACTTC. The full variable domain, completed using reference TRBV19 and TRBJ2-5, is DGGITQSPKYLFRKEGQNVTLSCEQNLNHDAMYWYRQDPGQGLRLIYYSQIVNDFQKGDIAEGYSVSREKKESFPLTVTSAQKNPTAFYLCASGQFEETQYFGPGTRLLVL.

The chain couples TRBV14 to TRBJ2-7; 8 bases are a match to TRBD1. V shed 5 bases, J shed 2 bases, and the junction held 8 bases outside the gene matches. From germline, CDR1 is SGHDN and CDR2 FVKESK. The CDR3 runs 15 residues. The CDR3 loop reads CASSGRRGPPYEQYF. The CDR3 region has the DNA TGTGCCAGCAGCGGGCGCAGGGGGCCTCCCTACGAGCAGTACTTC.

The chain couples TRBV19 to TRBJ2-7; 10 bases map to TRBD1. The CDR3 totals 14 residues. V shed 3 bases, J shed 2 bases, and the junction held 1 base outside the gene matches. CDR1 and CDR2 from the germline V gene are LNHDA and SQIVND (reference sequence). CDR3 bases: TGTGCCAGTAGTATTGGACAGGGGGCCTACGAGCAGTACTTC. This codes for CASSIGQGAYEQYF. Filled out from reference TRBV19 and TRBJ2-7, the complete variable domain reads DGGITQSPKYLFRKEGQNVTLSCEQNLNHDAMYWYRQDPGQGLRLIYYSQIVNDFQKGDIAEGYSVSREKKESFPLTVTSAQKNPTAFYLCASSIGQGAYEQYFGPGTRLTVT.

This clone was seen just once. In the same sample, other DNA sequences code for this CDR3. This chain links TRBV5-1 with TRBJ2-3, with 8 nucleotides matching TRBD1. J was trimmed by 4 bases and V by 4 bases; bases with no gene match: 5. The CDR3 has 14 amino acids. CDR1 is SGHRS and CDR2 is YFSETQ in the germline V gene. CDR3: CASSPGQGADTQYF. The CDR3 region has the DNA TGCGCCAGCAGCCCCGGACAGGGCGCAGATACGCAGTATTTT.